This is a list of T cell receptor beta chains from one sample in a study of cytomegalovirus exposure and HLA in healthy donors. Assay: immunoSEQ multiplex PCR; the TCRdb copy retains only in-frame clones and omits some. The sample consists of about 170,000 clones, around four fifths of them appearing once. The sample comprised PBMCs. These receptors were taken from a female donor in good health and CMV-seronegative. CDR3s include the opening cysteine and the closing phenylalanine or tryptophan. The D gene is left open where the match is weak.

cdr3_aa: CASSVETGGSEAFF; cdr3_length: 14; v_call: TRBV9; j_call: TRBJ1-1; d_call: TRBD1
cdr3_aa: CASSLSAGENTEAFF; cdr3_length: 15; v_call: TRBV5-1; j_call: TRBJ1-1; d_call: NA
cdr3_aa: CASSFRLAGGPYEQYF; cdr3_length: 16; v_call: TRBV7-2; j_call: TRBJ2-7; d_call: TRBD2
cdr3_aa: CASSLGQDSNQPQHF; cdr3_length: 15; v_call: TRBV5-8; j_call: TRBJ1-5; d_call: NA
cdr3_aa: CASSGAGNTIYF; cdr3_length: 12; v_call: TRBV6-5; j_call: TRBJ1-3; d_call: NA
cdr3_aa: CAIRSGGGADTQYF; cdr3_length: 14; v_call: TRBV10-3; j_call: TRBJ2-3; d_call: TRBD2
cdr3_aa: CACDFTLNYGYTF; cdr3_length: 13; v_call: TRBV30; j_call: TRBJ1-2; d_call: NA
cdr3_aa: CASSQGTPFRGMNTEAFF; cdr3_length: 18; v_call: TRBV23-1; j_call: TRBJ1-1; d_call: NA
cdr3_aa: CASSLLELREAFF; cdr3_length: 13; v_call: TRBV5-4; j_call: TRBJ1-1; d_call: NA
cdr3_aa: CASSRTSGANTGELFF; cdr3_length: 16; v_call: TRBV19; j_call: TRBJ2-2; d_call: TRBD2
cdr3_aa: CASSRGGLYNEQFF; cdr3_length: 14; v_call: TRBV5-6; j_call: TRBJ2-1; d_call: TRBD2
cdr3_aa: CASSTGGGSSSYEQYF; cdr3_length: 16; v_call: TRBV9; j_call: TRBJ2-7; d_call: TRBD2
cdr3_aa: CASSGRTGATDTQYF; cdr3_length: 15; v_call: TRBV5-1; j_call: TRBJ2-3; d_call: TRBD1
cdr3_aa: CASSLTGVYDEQYF; cdr3_length: 14; v_call: TRBV7-9; j_call: TRBJ2-7; d_call: TRBD1
cdr3_aa: CASSLGTIPDTQYF; cdr3_length: 14; v_call: TRBV5-1; j_call: TRBJ2-3; d_call: NA
cdr3_aa: CASIAGLVPREKLFF; cdr3_length: 15; v_call: TRBV2; j_call: TRBJ1-4; d_call: NA
cdr3_aa: CAISPGGGAFF; cdr3_length: 11; v_call: TRBV30; j_call: TRBJ1-1; d_call: NA
cdr3_aa: CASSSMPTGGKNTGELFF; cdr3_length: 18; v_call: TRBV5-1; j_call: TRBJ2-2; d_call: TRBD1
cdr3_aa: CASSLQTGKRYEQYF; cdr3_length: 15; v_call: TRBV5-1; j_call: TRBJ2-7; d_call: TRBD1
cdr3_aa: CASSSSSGLGADTQYF; cdr3_length: 16; v_call: TRBV5-1; j_call: TRBJ2-3; d_call: TRBD2
cdr3_aa: CASSPYRDRGYEQFF; cdr3_length: 15; v_call: TRBV7-9; j_call: TRBJ2-1; d_call: TRBD1
cdr3_aa: CASSPDRGSNIYGYTF; cdr3_length: 16; v_call: TRBV18; j_call: TRBJ1-2; d_call: TRBD1
cdr3_aa: CASSSLTIGQGTPLHF; cdr3_length: 16; v_call: TRBV5-1; j_call: TRBJ1-6; d_call: TRBD1
cdr3_aa: CASSEEGGGLNEQFF; cdr3_length: 15; v_call: TRBV2; j_call: TRBJ2-1; d_call: NA
cdr3_aa: CASSPVAGSTGELFF; cdr3_length: 15; v_call: TRBV7-6; j_call: TRBJ2-2; d_call: NA
cdr3_aa: CSSSLRGSSYEQYF; cdr3_length: 14; v_call: TRBV5-1; j_call: TRBJ2-7; d_call: NA
cdr3_aa: CASRRDFTDTQYF; cdr3_length: 13; v_call: TRBV6-5; j_call: TRBJ2-3; d_call: NA
cdr3_aa: CASSVNSQGSGNTIYF; cdr3_length: 16; v_call: TRBV9; j_call: TRBJ1-3; d_call: NA
cdr3_aa: CASNGRTVNTEAFF; cdr3_length: 14; v_call: TRBV19; j_call: TRBJ1-1; d_call: NA
cdr3_aa: CASSWGLAGDTQYF; cdr3_length: 14; v_call: TRBV5-4; j_call: TRBJ2-3; d_call: TRBD2
cdr3_aa: CASSPRRGGSFSGYTF; cdr3_length: 16; v_call: TRBV7-9; j_call: TRBJ1-2; d_call: NA
cdr3_aa: CASSADPGQGAYGYTF; cdr3_length: 16; v_call: TRBV6-4; j_call: TRBJ1-2; d_call: TRBD1
cdr3_aa: CASSSKSREPQETQYF; cdr3_length: 16; v_call: TRBV18; j_call: TRBJ2-5; d_call: NA